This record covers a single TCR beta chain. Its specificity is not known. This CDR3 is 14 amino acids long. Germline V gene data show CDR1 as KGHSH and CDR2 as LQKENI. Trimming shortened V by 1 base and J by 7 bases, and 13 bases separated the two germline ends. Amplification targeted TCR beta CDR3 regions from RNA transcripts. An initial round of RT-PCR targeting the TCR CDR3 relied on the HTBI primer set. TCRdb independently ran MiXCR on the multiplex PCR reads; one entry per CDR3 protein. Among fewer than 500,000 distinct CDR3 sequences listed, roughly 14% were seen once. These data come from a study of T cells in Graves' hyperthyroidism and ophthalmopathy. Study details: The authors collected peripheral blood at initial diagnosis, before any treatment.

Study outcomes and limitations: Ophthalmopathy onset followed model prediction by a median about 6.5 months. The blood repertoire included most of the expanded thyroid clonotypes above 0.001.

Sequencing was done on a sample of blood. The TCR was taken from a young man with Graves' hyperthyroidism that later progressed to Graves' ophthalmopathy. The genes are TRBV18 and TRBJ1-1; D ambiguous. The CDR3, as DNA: TGTGCCAGCTCACCACGGCAAGGAACCCATGAAGCTTTCTTT. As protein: CASSPRQGTHEAFF.